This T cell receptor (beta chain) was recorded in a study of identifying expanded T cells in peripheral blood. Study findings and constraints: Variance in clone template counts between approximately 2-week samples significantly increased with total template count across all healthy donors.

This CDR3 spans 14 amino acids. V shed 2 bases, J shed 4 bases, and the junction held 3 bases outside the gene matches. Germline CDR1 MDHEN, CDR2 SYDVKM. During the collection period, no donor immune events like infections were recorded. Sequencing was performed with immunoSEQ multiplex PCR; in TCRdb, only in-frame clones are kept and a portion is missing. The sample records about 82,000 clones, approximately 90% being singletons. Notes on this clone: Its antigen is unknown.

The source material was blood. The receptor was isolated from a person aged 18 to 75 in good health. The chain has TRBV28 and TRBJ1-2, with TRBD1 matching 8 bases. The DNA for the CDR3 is TGTGCCAGCAGTTTACAGGGGGCTGCCTATGGCTACACCTTC. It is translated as CASSLQGAAYGYTF.